A selection of T cell receptor beta chains follows, all from one sample in a study of T-cell reconstitution after alpha-beta-depleted transplantation in children. TCRdb analysed the PCR reads with MiXCR anew, one entry per CDR3 protein. The table lists about 400,000 distinct CDR3 sequences, about an eighth of them singletons. The sequences come from PBMCs, collected from the stem cell graft. The receptors come from a human donor who donated a stem cell graft to a child with Fanconi anemia. The CDR3 runs from the conserved cysteine through the conserved F or W. A D gene is named only where the DNA matches it firmly. The listing skips clone size in some rows; elsewhere it reads once, few, many or a size class.

CDR3,DNA,J,D,V,size
CAIKTHTGTGELFF,TGTGCCATCAAAACACACACAGGGACCGGGGAGCTGTTTTTT,TRBJ2-2,NA,TRBV10-3,many
CSVSGSYRSKNIQYF,TGCAGCGTTTCTGGGTCCTACCGGTCCAAAAACATTCAGTACTTC,TRBJ2-4,NA,TRBV29-1,many
CASLRGPEFNEQYF,TGTGCCAGCCTTCGGGGACCCGAGTTCAACGAGCAGTACTTC,TRBJ2-7,NA,TRBV2,many
CASSLGGFDTEAFF,TGTGCCAGCAGCCTTGGCGGGTTCGACACTGAAGCTTTCTTT,TRBJ1-1,NA,TRBV6-2/TRBV6-3,few
CASSPRDNTDTQYF,TGCGCCAGCAGCCCCCGGGACAACACAGATACGCAGTATTTT,TRBJ2-3,NA,TRBV5-1,few
CASSWDSGANVLTF,TGCGCCAGCAGCTGGGACTCTGGGGCCAACGTCCTGACTTTC,TRBJ2-6,NA,TRBV5-1,NA
CSARGERGRGPLHF,TGCAGTGCTAGAGGCGAAAGGGGACGGGGACCCCTCCACTTT,TRBJ1-6,NA,TRBV20-1,NA
CSAVTSGGSDTQYF,TGCAGTGCTGTAACTAGCGGGGGATCAGATACGCAGTATTTT,TRBJ2-3,TRBD2,TRBV20-1,once
CASSLNAQGEQFF,TGTGCCAGCAGCTTGAACGCGCAGGGTGAGCAGTTCTTC,TRBJ2-1,NA,TRBV7-2,NA
CSVVLYNEQFF,TGCAGCGTTGTTCTTTACAATGAGCAGTTCTTC,TRBJ2-1,NA,TRBV29-1,few
CASSPPVSRTEAFF,TGTGCCAGCTCACCACCCGTAAGTCGCACTGAAGCTTTCTTT,TRBJ1-1,NA,TRBV18,few
CASSFGTGREKLFF,TGTGCCAGCAGCTTTGGGACAGGGCGTGAAAAACTGTTTTTT,TRBJ1-4,TRBD1,TRBV7-2,few
CASSLGRGGLSSYNEQFF,TGTGCCAGTAGTCTGGGAAGGGGGGGTCTAAGCTCCTACAATGAGCAGTTCTTC,TRBJ2-1,NA,TRBV19,few
CASRPPAQGGLQETQYF,TGTGCCAGCAGGCCACCCGCCCAGGGGGGGTTACAAGAGACCCAGTACTTC,TRBJ2-5,NA,TRBV7-2,NA
CASSLGLDTEAFF,TGCGCCAGCAGCTTGGGGCTCGACACTGAAGCTTTCTTT,TRBJ1-1,NA,TRBV5-1,many
CASSYLGNTIYF,TGTGCCAGCAGCTATCTTGGAAACACCATATATTTT,TRBJ1-3,NA,TRBV7-9,NA
CASSPDNGNEKLFF,TGTGCCAGCAGCCCCGACAACGGAAATGAAAAACTGTTTTTT,TRBJ1-4,NA,TRBV7-2,few
CASSPGQGWVGELFF,TGTGCCAGCTCTCCGGGACAGGGGTGGGTCGGGGAGCTGTTTTTT,TRBJ2-2,TRBD1,TRBV12-3/TRBV12-4,NA
CASTSLTGELFF,TGTGCCAGCACCTCGTTAACCGGGGAGCTGTTTTTT,TRBJ2-2,NA,TRBV11-2,many
CASSEWKAGLSSYNEQFF,TGCGCCAGCAGTGAGTGGAAGGCAGGGCTTAGCTCCTACAATGAGCAGTTCTTC,TRBJ2-1,NA,TRBV10-2,once
CGVGSYNEQFF,TGTGGTGTGGGCTCCTACAATGAGCAGTTCTTC,TRBJ2-1,NA,TRBV15,NA
CASSPSWGGLYNEQFF,TGCGCCAGCAGCCCTTCGTGGGGGGGCCTGTACAATGAGCAGTTCTTC,TRBJ2-1,NA,TRBV4-3,many
CASGTGGLLGEAFF,TGTGCCAGCGGGACAGGGGGCCTTTTAGGAGAAGCTTTCTTT,TRBJ1-1,TRBD1,TRBV6-1,many
CASSLASSSSYNEQFF,TGTGCCAGCAGCTTAGCGAGTTCCAGCTCCTACAATGAGCAGTTCTTC,TRBJ2-1,NA,TRBV7-2,few
CASRSTGHEKLFF,TGCGCCAGCAGGTCAACAGGACATGAAAAACTGTTTTTT,TRBJ1-4,NA,TRBV5-1,NA
CSVDPAGVYNEQFF,TGCAGCGTTGATCCAGCGGGGGTATACAATGAGCAGTTCTTC,TRBJ2-1,TRBD2,TRBV29-1,few
CASSPWYDRGWGTQYF,TGTGCCAGCAGCCCCTGGTATGACAGGGGCTGGGGGACCCAGTACTTC,TRBJ2-5,TRBD1,TRBV11-2,few
CASNDGGSYNEQFF,TGTGCCAGCAATGACGGAGGCTCCTACAATGAGCAGTTCTTC,TRBJ2-1,NA,TRBV27,many
CASRKRGTNTEAFF,TGTGCCAGCAGGAAACGCGGAACGAACACTGAAGCTTTCTTT,TRBJ1-1,NA,TRBV21-1,NA
CASSPGTGKAYEQYF,TGTGCCAGCAGCCCCGGGACAGGGAAGGCCTACGAGCAGTACTTC,TRBJ2-7,TRBD1,TRBV7-9,few
CASSPRDGFQETQYF,TGTGCCAGCAGCCCAAGGGACGGATTTCAAGAGACCCAGTACTTC,TRBJ2-5,NA,TRBV7-8,many
CSARPGQGEYHYNEQFF,TGCAGTGCCAGACCGGGACAGGGGGAATACCATTACAATGAGCAGTTCTTC,TRBJ2-1,TRBD1,TRBV20-1,NA
CASSSPRDTQYF,TGTGCCAGCAGCTCACCTAGGGATACGCAGTATTTT,TRBJ2-3,NA,TRBV7-8,NA
CASSSWLEGATGELFF,TGTGCCAGCAGCTCCTGGTTAGAGGGGGCCACCGGGGAGCTGTTTTTT,TRBJ2-2,TRBD1,TRBV7-8,few
CASRGRESFGTDTQYF,TGTGCCAGCAGGGGACGGGAGAGCTTCGGCACAGATACGCAGTATTTT,TRBJ2-3,NA,TRBV6-1,many
CASSLGTGRPKETQYF,TGTGCCAGCAGCTTAGGGACCGGGAGACCAAAAGAGACCCAGTACTTC,TRBJ2-5,NA,TRBV11-2,few
CASEGYQITSGYTF,TGTGCCAGCGAAGGATACCAGATAACGAGTGGCTACACCTTC,TRBJ1-2,NA,TRBV5-5,NA
CASSLSQGIDTEAFF,TGCGCCAGCAGCCTGAGTCAGGGTATAGACACTGAAGCTTTCTTT,TRBJ1-1,NA,TRBV5-1,few
CASSFGTSNEKLFF,TGTGCCAGCAGCTTTGGGACATCGAATGAAAAACTGTTTTTT,TRBJ1-4,NA,TRBV7-9,few
CASSSTGNAYNEQFF,TGTGCCAGCAGCTCGACAGGGAATGCCTACAATGAGCAGTTCTTC,TRBJ2-1,TRBD1,TRBV11-2,NA
CASSPDFVRNTEAFF,TGTGCCAGCAGCCCCGACTTTGTGAGGAACACTGAAGCTTTCTTT,TRBJ1-1,NA,TRBV14,NA
CASSPGARGSPLHF,TGCGCCAGCAGCCCCGGGGCCCGGGGTTCACCCCTCCACTTT,TRBJ1-6,NA,TRBV4-3,NA
CASRQFNGDEQFF,TGTGCCAGCAGACAATTCAACGGTGATGAGCAGTTCTTC,TRBJ2-1,NA,TRBV7-2,few
CASSEGGRGQPQHF,TGTGCCAGCAGTGAGGGGGGTCGGGGACAGCCCCAGCATTTT,TRBJ1-5,NA,TRBV2,many
CASRTGTMITDTQYF,TGTGCCAGCAGAACCGGGACTATGATCACAGATACGCAGTATTTT,TRBJ2-3,TRBD2,TRBV6-1,few
CASRLNLAAVDNEQFF,TGTGCCAGCAGGCTTAATCTAGCTGCGGTGGACAATGAGCAGTTCTTC,TRBJ2-1,NA,TRBV6-2/TRBV6-3,NA